This TCR beta chain appears in the sequencing data of a study of beta chain features in type 1 diabetes. Expressed TCRB transcripts were sequenced because the entire RNA isolate underwent reverse transcription. Clones were read by immunoSEQ multiplex PCR, and TCRdb kept only the in-frame ones, dropping some. The sample lists 900,000 or so clones, about a sixth occurring once. CD45RO/CCR7/CD25/CD127/CD95/CD27 separated CD4+ naive, central memory, regulatory and stem cell-like memory cells by sorting. Unmatched junction bases numbered 8, after V lost 6 bases and J lost 6 bases. The V gene's germline CDR1 is LNHDA and CDR2 SQIVND (reference sequence). CDR3 length: 14 amino acids.

The sequence derives from a woman under 30 in good health. Sequenced sample: naive CD4+ T cells from blood. V and J are TRBV19 and TRBJ2-7, with TRBD1 identical over 10 bases. The CDR3 DNA reads TGTGCCAGTAGCCGAGACAGGGGGCTTGGCGAGCAGTACTTC. Protein: CASSRDRGLGEQYF.